The rows below give T cell receptor beta chains drawn from one sample of a study of glioma-infiltrating T cells after dendritic cell vaccination. The protocol was immunoSEQ multiplex PCR, while the TCRdb copy is restricted to in-frame clones and leaves out a portion. Found here are some 58,000 clones, more than 70% of them singletons; the top ten hold roughly 9%. The sample in question was blood, obtained after dendritic cell vaccination. These receptors came from a human donor with glioblastoma. Each CDR3 is given with its conserved first and last residue. A D gene is named only where the DNA matches it firmly. Not all rows give a size; the values are once, few, many and, for expanded clones, a class.

j_gene,v_gene,d_gene,abundance,CDR3aa,CDR3nt
TRBJ2-7,TRBV12-5,.,.,CASGSFLTGSYEQYF,TGTGCTAGTGGTTCCTTCCTTACAGGATCCTACGAGCAGTACTTC
TRBJ1-1,TRBV7-9,TRBD1,.,CASSILYGQGSVTEAFF,TGTGCCAGCAGCATACTGTACGGACAGGGATCAGTTACTGAAGCTTTCTTT
TRBJ1-6,TRBV6-5,.,.,CASKPDRYNSPLHF,TGTGCCAGCAAACCGGACAGATATAATTCACCCCTCCACTTT
TRBJ2-1,TRBV28,.,.,CASSPLRPPKAEVFSYNEQFF,TGTGCCAGCAGTCCCCTAAGGCCCCCGAAAGCGGAGGTTTTCTCCTACAATGAGCAGTTCTTC
TRBJ2-2,TRBV7-9,TRBD2,.,CASSPTSGGPNTGELFF,TGTGCCAGCAGCCCGACTAGCGGGGGCCCCAACACCGGGGAGCTGTTTTTT
TRBJ2-7,TRBV7-9,.,.,CASSPIQQGFQYEQYF,TGTGCCAGCAGCCCCATCCAACAGGGATTCCAGTACGAGCAGTACTTC
TRBJ2-5,TRBV7-6,.,.,CASSPQLQETQYF,TGTGCCAGCAGCCCTCAGTTACAAGAGACCCAGTACTTC
TRBJ2-3,TRBV4-3,.,.,CASSQAGSGTDTQYF,TGCGCCAGCAGCCAGGCGGGGTCGGGCACAGATACGCAGTATTTT
TRBJ2-7,TRBV30,TRBD1,once,CAWNGRGRGYEQYF,TGTGCCTGGAATGGTCGGGGCAGGGGGTACGAGCAGTACTTC
TRBJ2-1,TRBV7-9,.,.,CASSPSVGLRYEQFF,TGTGCCAGCAGCCCCAGCGTCGGACTGCGATATGAGCAGTTCTTC
TRBJ2-3,TRBV11-2,.,once,CASSLAADFTDTQYF,TGTGCCAGCAGCTTGGCGGCGGACTTCACAGATACGCAGTATTTT
TRBJ1-4,TRBV30,TRBD1,.,CAVGTGNEKLFF,TGTGCCGTAGGGACAGGGAATGAAAAACTGTTTTTT
TRBJ1-5,TRBV5-4,.,.,CASSNDRNQPQHF,TGTGCCAGCAGCAACGACAGGAATCAGCCCCAGCATTTT
TRBJ2-1,TRBV19,TRBD1,.,CASSAPGQSYNEQFF,TGTGCCAGTAGTGCCCCGGGACAGTCCTACAATGAGCAGTTCTTC
TRBJ1-4,TRBV4-3,.,few,CASSQVSQGGEKLFF,TGCGCCAGCAGCCAAGTTTCGCAGGGTGGTGAAAAACTGTTTTTT
TRBJ2-7,TRBV27,TRBD1,.,CASQHGGQGDHEQYF,TGTGCCAGCCAGCACGGGGGACAGGGTGACCACGAGCAGTACTTC
TRBJ2-1,TRBV5-1,TRBD1,once,CASSEGQVSYNEQFF,TGCGCCAGCAGCGAGGGACAGGTCTCCTACAATGAGCAGTTCTTC
TRBJ2-2,TRBV5-1,TRBD2,.,CASSLSLAGAGELFF,TGCGCCAGCAGCCTGAGTCTAGCGGGGGCCGGGGAGCTGTTTTTT
TRBJ1-1,TRBV30,.,.,CASNTNTEAFF,TGTGCCAGTAACACGAACACTGAAGCTTTCTTT
TRBJ2-1,TRBV7-9,.,.,CASSPAGDTYNEQFF,TGTGCCAGCAGCCCAGCAGGGGACACGTACAATGAGCAGTTCTTC
TRBJ2-2,TRBV29-1,.,.,CSVQTQGQAAGELFF,TGCAGCGTCCAAACTCAGGGGCAGGCAGCCGGGGAGCTGTTTTTT
TRBJ1-5,TRBV19,.,few,CASSIDLFDRRRIVQPQHF,TGTGCCAGTAGTATTGATTTATTCGACAGGCGTCGGATAGTTCAGCCCCAGCATTTT
TRBJ2-7,TRBV18,.,few,CASSFGDQGYYEQYF,TGTGCCAGCTCATTTGGGGACCAGGGGTACTACGAGCAGTACTTC
TRBJ2-7,TRBV4-3,TRBD2,.,CASSQDTERGQYF,TGCGCCAGCAGCCAAGATACGGAGCGGGGGCAGTACTTC
TRBJ2-7,TRBV9,TRBD1,few,CASSVADRPHEQYF,TGTGCCAGCAGCGTGGCGGACAGGCCGCATGAGCAGTACTTC
TRBJ2-1,TRBV5-1,TRBD2,.,CASSPAGAHNEQFF,TGCGCCAGCAGCCCAGCGGGGGCCCACAATGAGCAGTTCTTC